This TCR beta chain was sequenced for a study of blood T cell repertoires in COVID-19. Study-wide background: Sites across the United States, Italy and Spain contributed samples from acute and convalescent COVID-19. From T cells, B-cell-depleted T cells, or PBMCs came the material, which was cDNA or gDNA.

Remarks on this clone: The identical CDR3 is also encoded by other nucleotide sequences in the sample.

The CDR3 runs to 12 residues. Trimming removed 3 bases from V and 4 bases from J, with 4 bases in between. It was during active infection that Seattle patients were enrolled and then longitudinally followed. The authors' processing: How many nucleated cells were present was estimated from reference gene primer amplification. TCRdb's table, derived via immunoSEQ multiplex PCR, lists solely in-frame clones and lacks some. The DNA was the basis for D and trimming; V, J and clone size are from that table. The table includes 430,000 or so clones, 85% to 90% detected once. The J gene is TRBJ1-5, the V gene TRBV12-3 or TRBV12-4; D ambiguous. This receptor was obtained from a man between 18 and 29 years old with COVID-19, enrolled during active disease. The material sequenced was peripheral blood. The CDR3 DNA follows: TGTGCCAGCAGTTTCAGTAATCAGCCCCAGCATTTT. It is translated as CASSFSNQPQHF.